This T cell receptor beta chain was found in a study of tumor-infiltrating lymphocytes in localized non-small cell lung cancer. Study at large: The cohort mixed smokers and never-smokers, several histologies, and some post-neoadjuvant-chemotherapy samples. Resected tumor was paired with non-adjacent uninvolved lung from the same patient.

Data came from immunoSEQ multiplex PCR; TCRdb stores just in-frame clones and leaves some out. The table records 3,000 to 3,500 clones, more than 35% of them present only once. Overall study results and limits: TCR sequencing covered a subset of patients with enough tissue.

This clone is medium-sized (0.01 to 0.1%) by share. What it recognizes is unknown. The germline V gene has CDR1 SGHTA and CDR2 FQGNSA. The CDR3 is 15 amino acids. The ends were cut back, 5 bases at V and 2 bases at J, with 14 bases in the middle. The specimen was uninvolved lung tissue not adjacent to the tumor. The chain is built from TRBV7-2 and TRBJ2-3, with a possible D match to TRBD2 (5 bases). The origin of this receptor is a human donor with non-small cell lung cancer. The CDR3 sequence: CASSLTGIFTDTQYF. CDR3 sequence (DNA): TGTGCCAGCAGCCTTACGGGGATTTTCACAGATACGCAGTATTTT.